This paragraph covers one TCR beta chain sequence. Antigen: not known. This sample was included in a study of blood T cells in healthy people across ages. Study as a whole: The capture of about one barcoded beta molecule per two T cells was achieved by template switching.

PCR was performed a second time for roughly 7 to 11 cycles using a sample-barcoded 5' primer and a J-beta primer mix. A template-switch adaptor that had 12 random nucleotides put a tag on each cDNA molecule. TCRdb re-analysed the 5' RACE reads in MiXCR, keeping a single row per CDR3 protein. The sample contains some 1.6 million distinct CDR3 sequences, around 36% of which appear only once. From germline, CDR1 is SGDLS and CDR2 YYNGEE. The CDR3 extends over 18 amino acids. Trimming cost V 2 bases and J 5 bases, with 23 bases left between them. Study-wide results and limits: Shifts in expanded clonotypes may have been confounded by donor CMV status, which was unknown.

This TCR was recovered from a woman in her twenties or thirties in good health. The rearrangement links TRBV9 to TRBJ2-1; either TRBD1 or TRBD2 may supply D (6 bases each). The specimen sequenced was blood. DNA for the CDR3: TGTGCCAGCAGCGTGAGCTTACTAGCACCCGGGACACACAATGAGCAGTTCTTC. It translates to CASSVSLLAPGTHNEQFF.